What follows are 5 T cell receptor beta chains derived from one specimen sequenced in a study of cytomegalovirus exposure and HLA in healthy donors. The primer mix had 60 Vbeta and 13 Jbeta primers. Here immunoSEQ multiplex PCR was the method, and the copy in TCRdb shows in-frame clones only, minus some. Among 75,000 to 90,000 clones listed, over 60% were seen once. The sample consisted of PBMCs. The receptors were gathered from a man between 40 and 49 years old in good health and CMV-seronegative.

The chain combines TRBV28 with TRBJ1-1; a possible D gene is TRBD1 (6 bases). V lost 5 bases and J 1 base, leaving 20 bases between the germline ends. This CDR3 has 17 residues. Germline V lookup: CDR1 MDHEN, CDR2 SYDVKM. The CDR3 spells CASSPGGWGRGNTEAFF. The CDR3 region has the DNA TGTGCCAGCAGTCCCGGAGGTTGGGGGCGCGGGAACACTGAAGCTTTCTTT.

The V gene is TRBV7-9, the J gene TRBJ1-2; D is uncertain. This CDR3 comprises 15 residues. V was cut by 3 bases and J by 1 base, with 12 bases left in between. Germline-derived CDR1 and CDR2 are SEHNR and FQNEAQ (reference sequence). CDR3 region: CASSLGEPFNYGYTF. The CDR3 DNA is TGTGCCAGCAGCTTGGGAGAGCCCTTTAACTATGGCTACACCTTC.

The chain recombines TRBV7-3 with TRBJ1-2; possible D gene TRBD1, 5 bases. Germline loops: CDR1 SGHTA, CDR2 FQGTGA. This CDR3 region has 15 residues. V dropped 0 bases and J dropped 2 bases, with 10 bases sitting between them. The CDR3 DNA reads as TGTGCCAGCAGCTTAACAGGGGCAAGCAACTATGGCTACACCTTC. This codes for CASSLTGASNYGYTF.

The chain couples TRBV28 to TRBJ2-1; TRBD2 agrees at 7 bases. There are 14 residues in the CDR3. Germline V CDR1 and CDR2: MDHEN, SYDVKM. With V trimmed by 4 bases and J by 8 bases, 8 bases remained unmatched. CDR3 nucleotides: TGTGCCAGCAGTTCGGCGACTAGCCCCTATGAGCAGTTCTTC. Residues: CASSSATSPYEQFF.

The rearrangement uses TRBV28 and TRBJ2-7, with 7 bases that match TRBD1. The length of the CDR3 is 15 residues. Losses at the gene ends were 4 bases for V and 2 bases for J; bases not matched to a gene: 8. Per the germline V gene, CDR1 is MDHEN and CDR2 is SYDVKM. The CDR3 nucleotides read TGTGCCAGCAGTTCTCGACACAGGGGAGCCTACGAGCAGTACTTC. It specifies CASSSRHRGAYEQYF. The whole variable domain, remainder taken from reference TRBV28 and TRBJ2-7, is DVKVTQSSRYLVKRTGEKVFLECVQDMDHENMFWYRQDPGLGLRLIYFSYDVKMKEKGDIPEGYSVSREKKERFSLILESASTNQTSMYLCASSSRHRGAYEQYFGPGTRLTVT.